The 28 T cell receptor beta chains in this list originate from one sample, sequenced in a study of shared T cell receptors in the human thymus. Using immunoSEQ multiplex PCR, the repertoire was profiled, and TCRdb retains in-frame clones only, with some absent. The table has hundreds of thousands of clones, around 87% seen once; the top ten hold roughly 0.0086%. This sample also appeared in a second study, on human thymus T cells.

The sample comprised thymocytes. These receptors originate from a boy younger than two with a congenital heart defect.

The chain recombines TRBV4-3 with TRBJ1-4; 8 bases align to TRBD1. The germline gives CDR1 LGHNA, CDR2 YSLEER. The CDR3 has 15 residues. V lost 0 bases to trimming and J lost 7 bases; unmatched junction nucleotides: 4. This CDR3 is CASSQEQGVVEKLFF. In DNA, the CDR3 is TGCGCCAGCAGCCAAGAACAGGGGGTGGTTGAAAAACTGTTTTTT.

The V gene is TRBV7-9, the J gene TRBJ2-3; D may be TRBD1 (5 bases). The V end lost 1 base, the J end lost 3 bases, and 14 bases lay between the germline ends. In germline, CDR1 is SEHNR, CDR2 FQNEAQ (reference sequence). This CDR3 is 16 amino acids long. DNA for the CDR3: TGTGCCAGCAGCTTAGAGGTAAAGGGGCTGACAGATACGCAGTATTTT. Translated, it gives CASSLEVKGLTDTQYF.

The rearrangement uses TRBV11-2 and TRBJ2-3; TRBD2 matches at 7 bases. With V trimmed by 4 bases and J by 6 bases, 7 bases remained unmatched. Germline values: CDR1 SGHAT, CDR2 FQNNGV. The CDR3 sequence is 14 residues long. CDR3 nucleotides: TGTGCCAGCAGCTCCCCCGGGGGGTACGATACGCAGTATTTT. Protein sequence: CASSSPGGYDTQYF.

V usage is TRBV5-1 and J usage is TRBJ1-1; a possible D gene is TRBD1 (6 bases). Trimming removed 0 bases from V and 3 bases from J, with 12 bases in between. Germline lookup yields CDR1 SGHRS and CDR2 YFSETQ. The CDR3 length is 15 residues. DNA for the CDR3: TGCGCCAGCAGCTTGGGGGGGCGCCGGGACACTGAAGCTTTCTTT. This translates into CASSLGGRRDTEAFF.

This chain connects TRBV14 to TRBJ2-7, with 7 positions matching TRBD1. V was clipped by 6 bases and J by 4 bases; unmatched bases: 6. The germline V gene has CDR1 SGHDN and CDR2 FVKESK. This CDR3 is 13 amino acids long. DNA for the CDR3: TGTGCCAGCAGTCTGGGACAGCTGTACGAGCAGTACTTC. Protein: CASSLGQLYEQYF.

A word on this clone: An end of the junction differs from the germline gene, which may be a read error. J is TRBJ2-7 and V is TRBV15; TRBD1 matches at 8 bases. Germline lookup yields CDR1 LNHNV and CDR2 YYDKDF (reference sequence). The CDR3 spans 14 residues. CDR3 bases: TGTGCCACCAGCGGAGAAACAGGGGGCTACGAGCAGTACTTC. Translating gives CATSGETGGYEQYF.

This chain links TRBV4-1 with TRBJ2-4; 9 positions match TRBD1. This CDR3 is built from 19 residues. The trim removed 0 bases at V and 4 bases at J, leaving 13 bases unmatched. Germline lookup yields CDR1 MGHRA and CDR2 YSYEKL. DNA for the CDR3: TGCGCCAGCAGCCAAGAAACCCACGACAGGGGGGGGTTTAAAAACATTCAGTACTTC. Protein product: CASSQETHDRGGFKNIQYF.

The sample holds one count of this clone. This chain joins TRBV28 and TRBJ1-1; TRBD1 matches 9 bases. The CDR3 has 12 amino acids. With V trimmed by 9 bases and J by 9 bases, 8 bases remained unmatched. The germline V gene has CDR1 MDHEN and CDR2 SYDVKM. The CDR3 nucleotides read TGTGCCAGTCAGGTGGGACAGGGCAAAGCTTTCTTT. This codes for CASQVGQGKAFF.

This chain links TRBV7-9 with TRBJ1-6; tentatively, D is TRBD1 (6 bases). The V and J ends lost 1 base and 2 bases respectively, with 9 bases between them. Germline V gene sequence: CDR1 SEHNR, CDR2 FQNEAQ (reference sequence). The CDR3 is 16 amino acids. This CDR3 reads CASSLGRTAYNSPLHF. CDR3 DNA: TGTGCCAGCAGCTTAGGAAGGACAGCCTATAATTCACCCCTCCACTTT.

The gene calls are TRBV4-3 and TRBJ2-1; 8 bases align to TRBD2. This CDR3 has 19 residues. The ends lost 0 bases at V and 3 bases at J; junction bases unmatched: 13. The germline V gene encodes CDR1 LGHNA and CDR2 YSLEER. In DNA form, the CDR3 reads TGCGCCAGCAGCCAAGATCATAATAGCGGGAACTCCTTCTACAATGAGCAGTTCTTC. Translated: CASSQDHNSGNSFYNEQFF.

The chain is built from TRBV4-2 and TRBJ2-5; D is ambiguous. V was trimmed by 3 bases and J by 2 bases, leaving 7 bases between them. The CDR3 contains 13 residues. The germline gives CDR1 LGHNA, CDR2 YNFKEQ. As DNA, the CDR3 is TGTGCCAGCAGCCAGGCGGAACAAGAGACCCAGTACTTC. Protein sequence: CASSQAEQETQYF.

The V and J genes are TRBV7-3 and TRBJ2-6; weak D call: TRBD1 (5 bases). Deletions cut 3 bases from V and 0 bases from J, with 6 bases between. Germline values: CDR1 SGHTA, CDR2 FQGTGA. The CDR3 sequence is 15 residues long. In nucleotides, the CDR3 is TGTGCCAGCAGCTTGGGGCTCTCTGGGGCCAACGTCCTGACTTTC. Translating gives CASSLGLSGANVLTF.

This chain uses TRBV27 with TRBJ2-1; 12 nucleotides line up with TRBD2. Unmatched junction bases numbered 11, after V lost 5 bases and J lost 15 bases. Germline V lookup: CDR1 MNHEY, CDR2 SMNVEV (reference sequence). This CDR3 spans 14 amino acids. In nucleotides, the CDR3 is TGTGCCAGCAGTACACCGGGACTAGCGGGCCGCTCGTTCTTC. Amino acids: CASSTPGLAGRSFF.

The V gene is TRBV5-5, the J gene TRBJ2-7, with 12 bases aligning to TRBD1. CDR1 is SGHKS and CDR2 is YYEKEE in the germline V gene (reference sequence). V trimming: 2 bases; J trimming: 7 bases; junction bases outside the gene matches: 13. This CDR3 contains 17 residues. In DNA, the CDR3 is TGTGCCAGCAGCTTCAACTCACCGGGACAGGGGGCCGAAGAGCAGTACTTC. It codes for CASSFNSPGQGAEEQYF.

The J gene is TRBJ2-7, the V gene TRBV5-6, with D possibly being TRBD2 (5 bases). V dropped 2 bases and J dropped 2 bases, with 20 bases sitting between them. This CDR3 is 17 amino acids long. The germline V gene encodes CDR1 SGHDT and CDR2 YYEEEE. For the CDR3, the DNA is TGTGCCAGCAGCTTCCTTATTGAGGGTCCGGGAACCTACGAGCAGTACTTC. This sequence encodes CASSFLIEGPGTYEQYF. Using reference TRBV5-6 and TRBJ2-7 for the parts outside the CDR3, the full variable domain is DAGVTQSPTHLIKTRGQQVTLRCSPKSGHDTVSWYQQALGQGPQFIFQYYEEEERQRGNFPDRFSGHQFPNYSSELNVNALLLGDSALYLCASSFLIEGPGTYEQYFGPGTRLTVT.

The chain couples TRBV7-9 to TRBJ1-3; D gene uncertain. Per germline, CDR1 SEHNR and CDR2 FQNEAQ (reference sequence). CDR3 length: 13 residues. Trimming removed 5 bases from V and 4 bases from J, with 9 bases in between. The CDR3 DNA sequence: TGTGCCAGCAGCCGGGAACCGGGAAACACCATATATTTT. Protein sequence: CASSREPGNTIYF.

The chain carries TRBV28 and TRBJ2-3; 7 bases align to TRBD2. The CDR3 extends over 16 amino acids. The V gene's germline CDR1 is MDHEN and CDR2 SYDVKM. V lost 0 bases, J lost 5 bases, and 8 bases stayed unmatched. CDR3 nucleotides: TGTGCCAGCAGTTTATGTGACCGGGAGGATGAAGATACGCAGTATTTT. Protein sequence: CASSLCDREDEDTQYF.

A few counts support this clone. The chain recombines TRBV7-8 with TRBJ2-7, with D perhaps TRBD2 (5 bases). Germline-derived CDR1 and CDR2 are SGHVS and FQNEAQ. V shed 8 bases and J shed 4 bases, with 15 bases lying between them. The CDR3 loop spans 13 amino acids. This CDR3 reads CASGGLSRYEQYF. The CDR3 bases are TGTGCCAGCGGAGGACTTAGCAGATACGAGCAGTACTTC.

This clone was seen a handful of times. The J gene is TRBJ2-1, the V gene TRBV28; 14 positions agree with TRBD2. CDR1 is MDHEN, CDR2 SYDVKM, per germline. The V segment lost 7 bases and the J segment 8 bases; nucleotides outside the gene matches: 13. This CDR3 region has 17 residues. CDR3 nucleotides: TGTGCCAGCAACTGGACTAGCGGGAGGTCCCCTAGGGATGAGCAGTTCTTC. Translation gives CASNWTSGRSPRDEQFF.

V is TRBV5-6 and J is TRBJ2-7; a weak D match, TRBD2 (6 bases). The germline V and J ends were trimmed by 4 bases and 0 bases, with 14 bases remaining between them. Looked up from germline, CDR1 is SGHDT and CDR2 is YYEEEE. There are 15 residues in the CDR3. The chain's CDR3 is CASSQSGPSSYEQYF. CDR3 sequence (DNA): TGTGCCAGCAGCCAAAGCGGGCCGAGCTCCTACGAGCAGTACTTC. Full variable domain (remainder filled in from reference TRBV5-6 and TRBJ2-7): DAGVTQSPTHLIKTRGQQVTLRCSPKSGHDTVSWYQQALGQGPQFIFQYYEEEERQRGNFPDRFSGHQFPNYSSELNVNALLLGDSALYLCASSQSGPSSYEQYFGPGTRLTVT.

The gene calls are TRBV28 and TRBJ1-5; D possibly corresponds to TRBD1 (5 bases). Germline-derived CDR1 and CDR2 are MDHEN and SYDVKM. The CDR3 is 15 residues long. V shed 3 bases and J shed 6 bases, with 15 bases lying between them. This CDR3 reads CASSLRTPGGQPQHF. The DNA for the CDR3 is TGTGCCAGCAGTTTGAGAACTCCGGGGGGTCAGCCCCAGCATTTT.

The count of this clone is one. This same CDR3 is encoded by further DNA sequences in the sample. The chain carries TRBV27 and TRBJ1-5; perhaps TRBD1 as D (5 bases). V lost 3 bases and J lost 1, with 7 bases in between. CDR1 and CDR2 from the germline V gene are MNHEY and SMNVEV (reference sequence). The CDR3 has 14 amino acids. In DNA form, the CDR3 reads TGTGCCAGCAGTTTGGGGGGGAGCAATCAGCCCCAGCATTTT. Amino acids: CASSLGGSNQPQHF.

The V and J genes are TRBV11-2 and TRBJ2-7; a possible D gene is TRBD2 (7 bases). The CDR3 runs 17 residues. The germline gives CDR1 SGHAT, CDR2 FQNNGV. V gave up 0 bases and J gave up 0 bases, with 15 bases separating them. This CDR3 reads CASSLEMGGPFSYEQYF. CDR3 nucleotides: TGTGCCAGCAGCTTAGAGATGGGGGGGCCCTTCTCCTACGAGCAGTACTTC.

The chain combines TRBV6-4 with TRBJ1-6; D gene unclear. Germline-derived CDR1 and CDR2 are MRHNA and SNTAGT. The CDR3 extends over 13 amino acids. V lost 6 bases to trimming and J lost 4 bases, with 7 bases between them. The CDR3 loop reads CASSEQYNSPLHF. Here the CDR3 DNA reads TGTGCCAGCAGCGAACAGTATAATTCACCCCTCCACTTT.

The rearrangement uses TRBV2 and TRBJ1-5, with D possibly being TRBD1 (6 bases). The V gene lost 4 bases and the J gene lost 11 bases, with 9 bases spanning the gap. The CDR3 runs to 11 residues. Per germline, CDR1 SNHLY and CDR2 FYNNEI. CDR3 amino acids: CASSVTGSQHF. CDR3 in DNA: TGTGCCAGCAGTGTAACAGGGTCCCAGCATTTT.

This clone appeared a single time. The chain employs TRBV5-1 and TRBJ2-7, with a possible D match to TRBD2 (7 bases). V was clipped by 0 bases and J by 3 bases, with 13 bases between them. The CDR3 has 15 residues. Germline-derived CDR1 and CDR2 are SGHRS and YFSETQ. CDR3 sequence (DNA): TGCGCCAGCAGCTTGGAAGTGGGGGGGCGCTACGAGCAGTACTTC. Its protein is CASSLEVGGRYEQYF.

The V gene is TRBV4-1, the J gene TRBJ1-1; no clear D. This CDR3 is 16 amino acids long. V dropped 1 base and J dropped 0 bases, with 12 bases sitting between them. Germline lookup yields CDR1 MGHRA and CDR2 YSYEKL. This CDR3 reads CASSQVVANLNTEAFF. DNA of the CDR3: TGCGCCAGCAGCCAAGTCGTAGCTAACCTGAACACTGAAGCTTTCTTT.

The chain has TRBV5-6 and TRBJ2-1; the D gene is possibly TRBD1 (5 bases). CDR1 and CDR2 (germline): SGHDT, YYEEEE. V shed 4 bases and J shed 12 bases, with 26 bases lying between them. The CDR3 is 16 amino acids. The CDR3: CASSRRGWANSMMQFF. DNA for the CDR3: TGTGCCAGCAGCAGAAGGGGATGGGCCAACAGTATGATGCAGTTCTTC. Complete variable domain (other parts from reference TRBV5-6 and TRBJ2-1): DAGVTQSPTHLIKTRGQQVTLRCSPKSGHDTVSWYQQALGQGPQFIFQYYEEEERQRGNFPDRFSGHQFPNYSSELNVNALLLGDSALYLCASSRRGWANSMMQFFGPGTRLTVL.